Below are 23 T cell receptor beta chains sequenced from a single sample in a study of vaccination and CD4 T cells after COVID-19 (dated by TCRdb to the early 2020s). Which antigens these TCRs recognize remains unknown. The sample's treatment or condition label, decoded: approximately 11-day PBMC culture with coronavirus spike peptide pools or control peptides (ViraFEST assay). Library creation used PCR. TCRdb shows the sequencer as Illumina iSeq 100. DNA from cultured CD4+ T cells was subjected to TCR sequencing with the Oncomine TCR Beta short-read assay at the Johns Hopkins FTIC core. TCRdb redid the processing of the public reads, applying fastp at Q25 and MiXCR, and retained in-frame beta chains. Entries are consolidated by CDR3 protein sequence, retaining the most common genes and DNA. In all, the sample holds 15,000 to 20,000 distinct CDR3 sequences, and around 60% of those were seen once. Clones ranked in the top ten supply around 6.6% of the sample.

The sample in question was CD4+ T cells from blood, cultured in vitro, obtained before SARS-CoV-2 vaccination. The receptors originated from a human donor who had recovered from COVID-19.

The chain recombines TRBV6-1 with TRBJ1-6; TRBD1 agrees at 7 bases. Losses at the gene ends were 5 bases for V and 6 bases for J; bases not matched to a gene: 7. The CDR3 consists of 15 residues. CDR1 and CDR2 (germline): MNHNS, SASEGT. In DNA form, the CDR3 reads TGTGCCAGCAGTAAGACAGGGTGGGTTAATTCACCCCTCCACTTT. Translated, it gives CASSKTGWVNSPLHF.

The chain links TRBV10-3 to TRBJ1-4; D is possibly TRBD1 (5 bases). The CDR3 covers 14 residues. The ends were cut back, 0 bases at V and 5 bases at J, with 7 bases in the middle. The germline V gene has CDR1 ENHRY and CDR2 SYGVKD. CDR3 region: CAISESRGNEKLFF. The CDR3, as DNA: TGTGCCATCAGTGAGTCTAGGGGAAATGAAAAACTGTTTTTT.

The chain employs TRBV6-1 and TRBJ2-6; tentatively, D is TRBD2 (7 bases). The CDR3 is 17 amino acids. The V end lost 6 bases, the J end lost 4 bases, and 19 bases lay between the germline ends. The germline gives CDR1 MNHNS, CDR2 SASEGT. CDR3 amino acids: CASSPRRGGAGANVLTF. CDR3 coding DNA: TGTGCCAGCAGCCCTAGAAGAGGGGGGGCCGGGGCCAACGTCCTGACTTTC.

This clonotype has just one count. The rearrangement uses TRBV7-2 and TRBJ2-3, with 7 bases lining up with TRBD2. The junction had 11 bases not matched to a gene; V was cut back by 5 bases and J by 3 bases. The CDR3 length is 16 residues. From germline, CDR1 is SGHTA and CDR2 FQGNSA. The CDR3 region is CASSPSRLARTDTQYF. The CDR3 bases are TGTGCCAGCAGCCCGTCTCGACTAGCTCGAACAGATACGCAGTATTTT.

The chain carries TRBV20-1 and TRBJ2-3, with a tentative D call TRBD1 (5 bases). This CDR3 has 14 amino acids. The V gene's germline CDR1 is DFQATT and CDR2 SNEGSKA (reference sequence). The ends were cut back, 0 bases at V and 3 bases at J, with 10 bases in the middle. This CDR3 is CSARDQGVTDTQYF. The CDR3 DNA follows: TGCAGTGCTAGAGATCAAGGGGTGACAGATACGCAGTATTTT.

This clonotype was recorded a few times. V usage is TRBV7-7 and J usage is TRBJ1-6, with D perhaps TRBD1 (6 bases). Germline CDR1 reads SSHAT; CDR2 reads FNYEAQ (reference sequence). The CDR3 length is 13 residues. The CDR3 spells CATGGPGNSPLHF. Here the CDR3 DNA reads TGTGCTACTGGGGGCCCTGGGAATTCACCCCTCCACTTT.

Here the CDR3 reads CASSLDANEQFF. The DNA for the CDR3 is TGTGCCAGCAGTCTAGACGCTAATGAGCAGTTCTTC. The chain employs TRBV2 and TRBJ2-1; D not certain. Germline CDR1 and CDR2: SNHLY and FYNNEI. CDR3 length: 12 residues. Trimming removed 5 bases at V and 7 bases at J, with 9 bases between.

The CDR3 here is CASSLVAVSGTQYF. CDR3 bases: TGCGCCAGCAGCTTGGTAGCAGTCTCTGGGACCCAGTACTTC. The V call is TRBV5-1, the J call TRBJ2-5, with no clear D. The CDR3 totals 14 residues. Trimming removed 0 bases at V and 7 bases at J, with 13 bases between. Germline CDR1 SGHRS, CDR2 YFSETQ.

The V and J genes are TRBV20-1 and TRBJ1-1; a possible D gene is TRBD1 (5 bases). Germline V lookup: CDR1 DFQATT, CDR2 SNEGSKA (reference sequence). The CDR3 contains 14 residues. Trimming cost V 0 bases and J 6 bases, with 14 bases left between them. DNA of the CDR3: TGCAGTGCTAGAGATTCTCCGGGGGTCTCTGAAGCTTTCTTT. It encodes CSARDSPGVSEAFF.

This clonotype has a handful of counts. The chain links TRBV24-1 to TRBJ1-1, with TRBD1 identical over 7 bases. This CDR3 contains 12 residues. J gave up 8 bases and V 5 bases, and 4 bases lay outside the gene matches. Germline CDR1 KGHDR, CDR2 SFDVKD. CDR3 nucleotide sequence: TGTGCCACCAGTGCGACAGGGCGGGAAGCTTTCTTT. This codes for CATSATGREAFF.

The J gene is TRBJ2-5, the V gene TRBV9; 8 bases align to TRBD1. The CDR3 totals 14 residues. CDR1 is SGDLS and CDR2 is YYNGEE in the germline V gene. The ends lost 0 bases at V and 4 bases at J; junction bases unmatched: 2. The CDR3 DNA reads TGTGCCAGCAGCGTAGAACAGGGGGGAGAGACCCAGTACTTC. Translating it yields CASSVEQGGETQYF.

The chain carries TRBV30 and TRBJ2-6, with 7 bases fitting TRBD1. The ends lost 5 bases at V and 0 bases at J; junction bases unmatched: 10. The CDR3 contains 17 residues. CDR1 and CDR2 (germline): GTSNPN, SVGIG (reference sequence). This chain's CDR3 is CAWAPGQRYSGANVLTF. The DNA for the CDR3 is TGTGCCTGGGCACCGGGACAGCGATACTCTGGGGCCAACGTCCTGACTTTC.

The J gene is TRBJ2-2, the V gene TRBV20-1; 8 nucleotides agree with TRBD2. Germline CDR1 reads DFQATT; CDR2 reads SNEGSKA (reference sequence). Losses at the gene ends were 2 bases for V and 4 bases for J; bases not matched to a gene: 3. CDR3 length: 14 residues. CDR3 nucleotide sequence: TGCAGTGCTAGAAGCGGGAGTGGCACCGGGGAGCTGTTTTTT. Its protein product is CSARSGSGTGELFF.

CDR3 region: CSARDFGTGVNEQFF. CDR3 sequence (DNA): TGCAGTGCTAGAGATTTCGGGACAGGGGTCAATGAGCAGTTCTTC. The chain has TRBV20-1 and TRBJ2-1; 10 nucleotides align to TRBD1. This CDR3 spans 15 amino acids. After removal of 0 bases from V and 6 bases from J, the junction contained 5 bases not matched to a gene. The germline V gene encodes CDR1 DFQATT and CDR2 SNEGSKA (reference sequence).

V is TRBV7-6 and J is TRBJ2-2, with a tentative D call TRBD2 (6 bases). The CDR3 consists of 16 residues. The germline V gene encodes CDR1 SGHVS and CDR2 FNYEAQ. V was shortened by 1 base and J by 5 bases, with 14 bases between the two germline ends. The CDR3 DNA is TGTGCCAGCAGCTTAGAGATAGCGGCGTTAACCGGGGAGCTGTTTTTT. This codes for CASSLEIAALTGELFF.

This clonotype was detected only a few times. V usage is TRBV27 and J usage is TRBJ2-5, with 16 bases identical to TRBD2. Germline lookup yields CDR1 MNHEY and CDR2 SMNVEV (reference sequence). Germline trimming cut 5 bases from V and 7 bases from J; bases unmatched to any gene: 10. CDR3 size: 17 residues. The CDR3 DNA is TGTGCCAGCAGTACCCAGGGACTAGCGGGAGGGCCTGGGACCCAGTACTTC. The encoded protein is CASSTQGLAGGPGTQYF.

This clonotype turned up a few times. The chain is built from TRBV2 and TRBJ2-5, with D perhaps TRBD1 or TRBD2 (5 bases each). The CDR3 is 15 amino acids. Trimming stripped 5 bases from V and 5 bases from J, with 18 bases between. Germline V lookup: CDR1 SNHLY, CDR2 FYNNEI. The CDR3 is CASSLRDLVGETQYF. As DNA, the CDR3 is TGTGCCAGCAGTCTCCGGGACCTAGTGGGGGAGACCCAGTACTTC.

CDR3 coding DNA: TGTGCCAGCACATATCTCAAGGCCACAGATACGCAGTATTTT. Translation: CASTYLKATDTQYF. This chain uses TRBV2 with TRBJ2-3; D ambiguous. V was pared by 7 bases and J by 2 bases, with 13 bases between. Per germline, CDR1 SNHLY and CDR2 FYNNEI. This CDR3 has 14 amino acids.

The CDR3 DNA reads as TGTGCTAGTGGATCTAGCGGGCCAGAGACCCAGTACTTC. This encodes CASGSSGPETQYF. The chain carries TRBV12-5 and TRBJ2-5, with 8 bases lining up with TRBD2. CDR3 size: 13 residues. V lost 6 bases and J lost 4; bases outside the gene matches: 4. Germline V gene sequence: CDR1 LGHNT, CDR2 FRNRAP.

The chain combines TRBV5-4 with TRBJ2-3; 11 nucleotides line up with TRBD1. The CDR3 is 17 residues long. The germline CDR1 and CDR2 sequences are SGHNT and YYREEE (reference sequence). Losses at the gene ends were 3 bases for V and 7 bases for J; bases not matched to a gene: 13. The CDR3 coding sequence is TGTGCCAGCAGCTATCAACCGGGACAGGGGGTGCTCTATACGCAGTATTTT. Amino acid sequence: CASSYQPGQGVLYTQYF.

This clonotype was recorded a few times. The rearrangement links TRBV28 to TRBJ1-1; D is unresolved. This CDR3 is 16 amino acids long. Germline V gives CDR1 MDHEN, CDR2 SYDVKM. Trimming took off 3 bases at V and 0 bases at J, with 14 bases between the two ends. CDR3 loop: CASSFLSRRLNTEAFF. In nucleotides, the CDR3 is TGTGCCAGCAGTTTCCTCAGCCGGCGTCTGAACACTGAAGCTTTCTTT.

Comment on this clonotype: One end of the junction is discordant with germline, which a read error may explain. The CDR3 here is CASSWTPGTEASF. In DNA, the CDR3 is TGTGCCAGCAGTTGGACCCCCGGCACTGAAGCTTCCTTT. The rearrangement uses TRBV6-2 or TRBV6-3 and TRBJ1-1; D is undetermined. Germline values: CDR1 MNHEY, CDR2 SVGEGT. The CDR3 consists of 13 residues.

The chain employs TRBV15 and TRBJ2-1; 15 bases fit TRBD2. Germline V CDR1 and CDR2: LNHNV, YYDKDF (reference sequence). This CDR3 is built from 19 residues. The V and J ends lost 4 bases and 2 bases, in that order; junction bases with no gene match: 9. CDR3 DNA: TGTGCCACCAGCAACGGAGGGACTAGCGGGAGGTCCCCCTACAATGAGCAGTTCTTC. Amino acids: CATSNGGTSGRSPYNEQFF.